Each of the 19 T cell receptor beta chains below was sequenced from the same sample in a study of identifying expanded T cells in peripheral blood. The data were produced by immunoSEQ multiplex PCR, yet TCRdb's version contains in-frame clones alone and is incomplete. Counted here are some 95,000 clones, roughly 88% occurring once; the ten biggest clones make up less than 6%. The specimen sequenced was blood. The receptors shown here come from a person aged 18 to 75 in good health.

CDR3 bases: TGTGCCAGTAGTATCGGGGGGACAGGGACCTATGGCTACACCTTC. It encodes CASSIGGTGTYGYTF. The gene calls are TRBV19 and TRBJ1-2; the match to TRBD1 covers 9 bases. This CDR3 is built from 15 residues. V lost 3 bases, J lost 4 bases, and 6 bases stayed unmatched. The germline gives CDR1 LNHDA, CDR2 SQIVND (reference sequence). Filled out from reference TRBV19 and TRBJ1-2, the complete variable domain reads DGGITQSPKYLFRKEGQNVTLSCEQNLNHDAMYWYRQDPGQGLRLIYYSQIVNDFQKGDIAEGYSVSREKKESFPLTVTSAQKNPTAFYLCASSIGGTGTYGYTFGSGTRLTVV.

This clone was found a few times. V usage is TRBV7-9 and J usage is TRBJ2-7; tentatively, D is TRBD1 (5 bases). The CDR3 runs to 13 residues. Germline V gene lookup returns CDR1 SEHNR and CDR2 FQNEAQ (reference sequence). Trimming removed 5 bases from V and 1 base from J, with 9 bases in between. Here the CDR3 DNA reads TGTGCCAGCAGCCCAAGACAGTCCTACGAGCAGTACTTC. Translating it yields CASSPRQSYEQYF. The variable domain in full, with the rest retrieved from reference TRBV7-9 and TRBJ2-7, is DTGVSQNPRHKITKRGQNVTFRCDPISEHNRLYWYRQTLGQGPEFLTYFQNEAQLEKSRLLSDRFSAERPKGSFSTLEIQRTEQGDSAMYLCASSPRQSYEQYFGPGTRLTVT.

This clone was observed once. The CDR3 DNA reads as TGTGCCAGCAGTTACGCAGCTAGGGGAGAGACCCAGTACTTC. It encodes CASSYAARGETQYF. V gene TRBV6-5 combines with J gene TRBJ2-5; possible D gene TRBD1, 5 bases. CDR3 size: 14 residues. With 2 bases removed from V and 4 bases from J, the gap between germline ends came to 11 bases. The germline V gene encodes CDR1 MNHEY and CDR2 SVGAGI.

The rearrangement joins TRBV7-9 to TRBJ2-3; D is unclear. The V and J ends lost 0 bases and 5 bases respectively, with 9 bases between them. The CDR3 contains 14 residues. Germline V lookup: CDR1 SEHNR, CDR2 FQNEAQ (reference sequence). CDR3 bases: TGTGCCAGCAGCTTAGCGGTCCTAGGAGATACGCAGTATTTT. Its translation: CASSLAVLGDTQYF. Full variable domain (remainder filled in from reference TRBV7-9 and TRBJ2-3): DTGVSQNPRHKITKRGQNVTFRCDPISEHNRLYWYRQTLGQGPEFLTYFQNEAQLEKSRLLSDRFSAERPKGSFSTLEIQRTEQGDSAMYLCASSLAVLGDTQYFGPGTRLTVL.

The chain uses TRBV7-9 and TRBJ2-3; 7 bases line up with TRBD2. In germline, CDR1 is SEHNR, CDR2 FQNEAQ (reference sequence). This CDR3 is 16 amino acids long. The V segment lost 3 bases and the J segment 2 bases; nucleotides outside the gene matches: 8. The CDR3 reads CASSFPRGVATDTQYF. The DNA for the CDR3 is TGTGCCAGCAGCTTCCCCCGGGGGGTGGCCACAGATACGCAGTATTTT.

The chain couples TRBV2 to TRBJ2-1; the D is unclear. Trimming removed 6 bases at V and 5 bases at J, with 17 bases between. CDR1 is SNHLY, CDR2 FYNNEI, per germline. The CDR3 contains 15 residues. CDR3 DNA sequence: TGTGCCAGCAGCTCCTTAACGGCGGCGCACAATGAGCAGTTCTTC. Protein: CASSSLTAAHNEQFF.

This rearrangement joins TRBV4-2 to TRBJ1-1; D remains ambiguous. Deletions cut 0 bases from V and 3 bases from J, with 8 bases between. The CDR3 extends over 14 amino acids. The germline V gene encodes CDR1 LGHNA and CDR2 YNFKEQ. CDR3 in DNA: TGTGCCAGCAGCCAAGACGGCAGTTACACTGAAGCTTTCTTT. It is translated as CASSQDGSYTEAFF.

This sequence joins TRBV7-2 and TRBJ1-5; D remains ambiguous. Germline lookup yields CDR1 SGHTA and CDR2 FQGNSA. This CDR3 is 13 amino acids long. V was cut by 6 bases and J by 7 bases, with 13 bases left in between. The CDR3 here is CASSNPGGQPQHF. CDR3 coding DNA: TGTGCCAGCAGTAATCCAGGTGGGCAGCCCCAGCATTTT.

This clone was picked up a small number of times. CDR3 sequence (DNA): TGTGCCAGATCAACAAACTCTGGAAACACCATATATTTT. The encoded protein is CARSTNSGNTIYF. The V call is TRBV7-9, the J call TRBJ1-3; D is undetermined. The V end lost 9 bases, the J end lost 0 bases, and 9 bases lay between the germline ends. The CDR3 is made up of 13 amino acids. CDR1 and CDR2 (germline): SEHNR, FQNEAQ (reference sequence).

V gene TRBV18 combines with J gene TRBJ1-1; D perhaps matches TRBD1 (6 bases). V lost 5 bases and J 0 bases, leaving 13 bases between the germline ends. Looked up from germline, CDR1 is KGHSH and CDR2 is LQKENI. CDR3 length: 15 residues. The CDR3 DNA reads as TGTGCCAGCTCATCAGCCGGGACACTGAACACTGAAGCTTTCTTT. It encodes CASSSAGTLNTEAFF.

This chain connects TRBV11-2 to TRBJ2-5; tentative D call: TRBD2 (6 bases). With 1 base removed from V and 6 bases from J, the gap between germline ends came to 15 bases. Germline V lookup: CDR1 SGHAT, CDR2 FQNNGV. The CDR3 covers 15 residues. Here the CDR3 reads CASSLVGGGVQTQYF. In nucleotides, the CDR3 is TGTGCCAGCAGCTTAGTGGGTGGAGGGGTACAGACCCAGTACTTC.

As to this clone: Distinct nucleotide sequences in the sample also encode this CDR3. The gene calls are TRBV6-6 and TRBJ1-1, with D possibly being TRBD1 (6 bases). The germline V gene encodes CDR1 MNHNY and CDR2 SVGAGI (reference sequence). With 2 bases removed from V and 1 base from J, the gap between germline ends came to 8 bases. This CDR3 has 14 residues. CDR3 nucleotide sequence: TGTGCCAGCAGTTACGGGACAAGGAACACTGAAGCTTTCTTT. Its protein product is CASSYGTRNTEAFF.

This clone was found a few times. The chain joins TRBV10-3 to TRBJ2-2; D possibly corresponds to TRBD1 (6 bases). This CDR3 region has 16 residues. Germline CDR1 and CDR2: ENHRY and SYGVKD. V lost 5 bases and J lost 3, with 16 bases in between. CDR3 nucleotide sequence: TGTGCCATCAGTTCTACCCCCGGGACATACACCGGGGAGCTGTTTTTT. Translation gives CAISSTPGTYTGELFF.

The rearrangement uses TRBV29-1 and TRBJ1-5, with a tentative D call TRBD1 (5 bases). The CDR3 is 13 amino acids. From germline, CDR1 is SQVTM and CDR2 ANQGSEA. V was pared by 4 bases and J by 6 bases, with 13 bases between. The CDR3 DNA is TGCAGCGTTGCGGGGCAGGGAAGTCAGCCCCAGCATTTT. This encodes CSVAGQGSQPQHF.

The V and J genes are TRBV6-1 and TRBJ1-1; TRBD1 might be the D (5 bases). V was shortened by 6 bases and J by 1 base, with 9 bases between the two germline ends. CDR3 length equals 13 residues. Germline V CDR1 and CDR2: MNHNS, SASEGT. The CDR3 here is CASRLTGNTEAFF. In nucleotides, the CDR3 is TGTGCCAGCAGGCTCACAGGGAACACTGAAGCTTTCTTT.

The V call is TRBV6-6, the J call TRBJ1-1, with a tentative D call TRBD1 (5 bases). The germline CDR1 and CDR2 sequences are MNHNY and SVGAGI (reference sequence). This CDR3 contains 13 residues. The germline V and J ends were trimmed by 5 bases and 6 bases, with 13 bases remaining between them. The CDR3 region has the DNA TGTGCCAGCAGTATGACCAGGGTTGCTGAAGCTTTCTTT. This codes for CASSMTRVAEAFF.

In DNA, the CDR3 is TGTGCCAGCAGTCTTACAGGATTGACTGAAGCTTTCTTT. Its translation: CASSLTGLTEAFF. The chain combines TRBV27 with TRBJ1-1; D might be TRBD1 (5 bases). Germline CDR1 reads MNHEY; CDR2 reads SMNVEV (reference sequence). V was cut by 5 bases and J by 5 bases, with 12 bases left in between. There are 13 residues in the CDR3.

This clone was counted only a few times. The chain recombines TRBV18 with TRBJ2-7; a possible D gene is TRBD1 (6 bases). Germline V lookup: CDR1 KGHSH, CDR2 LQKENI. The CDR3 covers 15 residues. V lost 3 bases, J lost 1 base, and 13 bases lay in between. The CDR3 DNA reads TGTGCCAGCTCACCGTACAGACAGGTATCCTACGAGCAGTACTTC. Residues: CASSPYRQVSYEQYF. Looking up the rest from reference TRBV18 and TRBJ2-7 gives the full variable domain: NAGVMQNPRHLVRRRGQEARLRCSPMKGHSHVYWYRQLPEEGLKFMVYLQKENIIDESGMPKERFSAEFPKEGPSILRIQQVVRGDSAAYFCASSPYRQVSYEQYFGPGTRLTVT.

This clone came up a few times. This chain uses TRBV30 with TRBJ1-2, with D hard to call. From germline, CDR1 is GTSNPN and CDR2 SVGIG (reference sequence). The CDR3 is 11 residues long. With 7 bases removed from V and 1 base from J, the gap between germline ends came to 7 bases. CDR3 amino acids: CAFSSNYGYTF. CDR3 nucleotide sequence: TGTGCCTTCAGTAGTAACTATGGCTACACCTTC.